The rows below give T cell receptor beta chains drawn from one sample of a study of T cell responses to AZD1222 COVID-19 vaccine. Libraries were prepared by immunoSEQ multiplex PCR; TCRdb keeps only in-frame clonotypes and omits some of them. The table has 100,000 to 150,000 clones, 65% to 90% seen once. The specimen was peripheral blood, collected 28 days after the second AZD1222 dose. These TCRs come from an adult who received the AZD1222 COVID-19 vaccine. CDR3s include the opening cysteine and the closing phenylalanine or tryptophan.

J: TRBJ2-5; V: TRBV5-1; CDR3: CASSLAGSQETQYF
J: TRBJ2-7; V: TRBV5-1; CDR3: CASSFDRASYEQYF
J: TRBJ1-5; V: TRBV10-3; CDR3: CAISGAPGRLNSNQPQHF
J: TRBJ1-6; V: TRBV6-6; CDR3: CASSSRTGNSPLHF
J: TRBJ1-1; V: TRBV11-3; CDR3: CASSTVQGTEAFF
J: TRBJ2-3; V: TRBV27; CDR3: CASMKVAADTQYF
J: TRBJ2-6; V: TRBV9; CDR3: CASSVEAGGGSGANVLTF
J: TRBJ1-1; V: TRBV27; CDR3: CASSLNNLGGTEAFF
J: TRBJ2-3; V: TRBV5-1; CDR3: CASSLGTPTDTQYF
J: TRBJ1-6; V: TRBV7-2; CDR3: CASSFLSGTKSSYNSPLHF
J: TRBJ1-4; V: TRBV7-9; CDR3: CASSLDGTNEKLFF
J: TRBJ1-5; V: TRBV7-2; CDR3: CASSSGTRGNQPQHF
J: TRBJ1-1; V: TRBV19; CDR3: CASSYGYMNTEAFF
J: TRBJ1-1; V: TRBV7-9; CDR3: CASSLRGNLDTEAFF
J: TRBJ1-1; V: TRBV3-1/TRBV3-2; CDR3: CASSQETAGAFF
J: TRBJ1-1; V: TRBV7-9; CDR3: CASSSQAAVEVAFF
J: TRBJ2-5; V: TRBV19; CDR3: CASRERGRETQYF
J: TRBJ2-2; V: TRBV6-2/TRBV6-3; CDR3: CASSSVGARTGELFF
J: TRBJ1-3; V: TRBV7-8; CDR3: CASSLRQGNTIYF
J: TRBJ1-1; V: TRBV10-1; CDR3: CASSPSGMNTEAFF
J: TRBJ2-5; V: TRBV7-7; CDR3: CASSSGTAVGETQYF
J: TRBJ1-4; V: TRBV3-1/TRBV3-2; CDR3: CASSLRQHNEKLFF
J: TRBJ2-7; V: TRBV19; CDR3: CASSTLDSAYEQYF
J: TRBJ1-6; V: TRBV3-1/TRBV3-2; CDR3: CASSQASSYNSPLHF
J: TRBJ1-1; V: TRBV5-1; CDR3: CASSRGQGSLNTEAFF
J: TRBJ2-1; V: TRBV24-1; CDR3: CATSDTTGQKGYNEQFF
J: TRBJ2-1; V: TRBV11-2; CDR3: CASSLVWGHYNEQFF
J: TRBJ1-1; V: TRBV30; CDR3: CAWSNTEAFF
J: TRBJ2-3; V: TRBV7-2; CDR3: CASSLWAGGSTDTQYF
J: TRBJ1-6; V: TRBV18; CDR3: CASWTGTEHSPLHF
J: TRBJ1-4; V: TRBV4-2; CDR3: CASSQDGGREKLFF
J: TRBJ1-1; V: TRBV4-3; CDR3: CASSQPGSTEAFF
J: TRBJ1-3; V: TRBV5-1; CDR3: CASSLRGAWGNTIYF
J: TRBJ1-5; V: TRBV6-2/TRBV6-3; CDR3: CASSYGQGNQPQHF
J: TRBJ1-6; V: TRBV7-2; CDR3: CASSLRGRDGGSPLHF
J: TRBJ2-7; V: TRBV5-4; CDR3: CASSLPGQGNFYEQYF
J: TRBJ1-1; V: TRBV3-1/TRBV3-2; CDR3: CASSRGQKANTEAFF
J: TRBJ1-2; V: TRBV28; CDR3: CASSQTGGAEYDSYYGYTF
J: TRBJ1-2; V: TRBV2; CDR3: CASIRDRDGYGYTF
J: TRBJ1-2; V: TRBV7-9; CDR3: CASSPPGSNYGYTF
J: TRBJ1-2; V: TRBV4-3; CDR3: CASSLIVSLGYTF
J: TRBJ2-2; V: TRBV5-6; CDR3: CASSSTGGGTGELFF
J: TRBJ1-2; V: TRBV28; CDR3: CASSLVGYGYTF
J: TRBJ1-4; V: TRBV28; CDR3: CASRKGGVIEKLFF